These T cell receptor beta chains were read from a single sample in a study of shared clonotypes between healthy human individuals. The protocol was immunoSEQ multiplex PCR, while the TCRdb copy is restricted to in-frame clones and leaves out a portion. The sample has about 1.1 million clones, 78% seen once. Sequenced material: memory CD4+ T cells from PBMCs. All receptors derive from a man between 18 and 29 years old in good health. Some clones in this sample may be carry-over from other donors' samples. The CDR3 runs from the conserved cysteine through the conserved F or W. The D gene is left open where the match is weak. Size values are once, few and many counts, or a class for expanded clones, and some rows have none.

J gene | clone size | V gene | D gene | CDR3 DNA | CDR3 protein
TRBJ2-1 | many | TRBV5-1 | - | TGCGCCAGCAGCCAAACAGTTGGGCTGAATGAGCAGTTCTTC | CASSQTVGLNEQFF
TRBJ1-5 | - | TRBV27 | - | TGTGCCAGCAGTCCGCGTAGAGCCTCGCCCCAGCATTTT | CASSPRRASPQHF
TRBJ2-3 | - | TRBV30 | - | TGTGCCTGGAGTGTACAAGGGGATACGCAGTATTTT | CAWSVQGDTQYF
TRBJ2-5 | - | TRBV30 | TRBD2 | TGTGCCTGGAGTGTAAGAGTCGGACTAGCAACCCAGTACTTC | CAWSVRVGLATQYF
TRBJ1-2 | - | TRBV6-4 | - | TGTGCCAGCAGTGACTCGGGCGCGGGGATCTCTTGGTATGGCTACACCTTC | CASSDSGAGISWYGYTF
TRBJ2-5 | many | TRBV7-8 | - | TGTGCCAGCAGCGCCGAGGGGGCCCAGTACTTC | CASSAEGAQYF
TRBJ2-5 | once | TRBV6-1 | - | TGTGCCAGCAGTGAAGCTCCTCTGGGGAACCCCCAAGAGACCCAGTACTTC | CASSEAPLGNPQETQYF
TRBJ1-1 | - | TRBV7-6 | TRBD1 | TGTGCCAGCAGCTTAGCACCCCCGACAGGGGGGGCCCCCAGCACTGAAGCTTTCTTT | CASSLAPPTGGAPSTEAFF
TRBJ1-2 | - | TRBV5-6 | - | TGTGCCAGCAGCGCGGACAGCTATGGCTACACCTTC | CASSADSYGYTF
TRBJ2-3 | - | TRBV5-1 | TRBD2 | TGCGCCAGCAGCTTACTAGCGTCTAGGTCAGATACGCAGTATTTT | CASSLLASRSDTQYF
TRBJ1-1 | - | TRBV9 | - | TGTGCCAGCAGCGCCCGGGTGGGAAGTGAAGCTTTCTTT | CASSARVGSEAFF
TRBJ2-3 | - | TRBV4-2 | TRBD2 | TGTGCCAGCAGCCAAGGGCTAGCGGGAGGTGAGGATACGCAGTATTTT | CASSQGLAGGEDTQYF
TRBJ2-2 | - | TRBV7-9 | - | TGTGCCAGCAGCTTAAAGAACTCGAACACCGGGGAGCTGTTTTTT | CASSLKNSNTGELFF
TRBJ2-6 | - | TRBV2 | TRBD2 | TGTGCCAGCAGTGCGGCGGGGGGATCTGGGGCCAACGTCCTGACTTTC | CASSAAGGSGANVLTF
TRBJ2-5 | - | TRBV5-5 | - | TGTGCCAGCAGCTCCCTAGGAAATGAGGAGACCCAGTACTTC | CASSSLGNEETQYF
TRBJ1-1 | - | TRBV6-1 | - | TGTGCCAGCAGTGAGCACAGGAACACTGAAGCTTTCTTT | CASSEHRNTEAFF
TRBJ1-3 | - | TRBV5-1 | - | TGCGCCAGCAGCCCCGGGGACCCTGGAAACACCATATATTTT | CASSPGDPGNTIYF
TRBJ2-7 | - | TRBV7-8 | - | TGTGCCAGCAGTTTGGACCCTGGGGCTTTACTGGAGCAGTACTTC | CASSLDPGALLEQYF
TRBJ1-1 | few | TRBV27 | - | TGTGCCAGCAGCCAACGTGGCAGGGTATCGGCAGCTTTCTTT | CASSQRGRVSAAFF
TRBJ1-2 | - | TRBV4-1 | - | TGCGCCAGCAGCCAACCGAGGGGCCAGGGTAGGGGCTACACCTTC | CASSQPRGQGRGYTF
TRBJ2-7 | - | TRBV6-1 | TRBD1 | TGTGCCAGCAGTGAGGGGGACAGCCACTACGAGCAGTACTTC | CASSEGDSHYEQYF
TRBJ2-7 | - | TRBV5-1 | TRBD1 | TGCGCCAGCAGCGCCGGGACAGGGGTTTACGAGCAGTACTTC | CASSAGTGVYEQYF
TRBJ2-3 | - | TRBV4-1 | TRBD2 | TGCGCCAGCAGCCAAGAGGCGGGACTAGCGGGAGGGCCAATAGATACGCAGTATTTT | CASSQEAGLAGGPIDTQYF
TRBJ1-1 | - | TRBV27 | TRBD1 | TGTGCCAGCAGTTTGAGTCATAGGGACAGAAGAACTGAAGCTTTCTTT | CASSLSHRDRRTEAFF
TRBJ2-6 | - | TRBV5-1 | - | TGCGCCAGCAGCTCGACCTGGGGGCTCCTCTCTGATGGGGCCAACGTCCTGACTTTC | CASSSTWGLLSDGANVLTF
TRBJ2-7 | - | TRBV18 | - | TGTGCCAGCTCACCAGCGGCCGGAATCGAGCAGTACTTC | CASSPAAGIEQYF
TRBJ2-2 | - | TRBV19 | TRBD1 | TGTGCCAGTAGGGGGGACAGGGTGACCGGGGAGCTGTTTTTT | CASRGDRVTGELFF
TRBJ2-5 | - | TRBV18 | TRBD1 | TGTGCCAGCTCAGTGCCCGGGACAGGGCGGGGCGAGACCCAGTACTTC | CASSVPGTGRGETQYF
TRBJ1-1 | few | TRBV10-2 | - | TGCGCCAGCAGCGACCTCCGTAGGTCCCCTGAAGCTTTCTTT | CASSDLRRSPEAFF
TRBJ2-3 | - | TRBV4-1 | TRBD1 | TGCGCCAGCAGCCCCCGACAGGGCCCTAGCACAGATACGCAGTATTTT | CASSPRQGPSTDTQYF
TRBJ1-2 | - | TRBV25-1 | TRBD1 | TGTGCCAGCAGGGGCGGACAGGGTAGTTATGGCTACACCTTC | CASRGGQGSYGYTF
TRBJ2-1 | - | TRBV10-3 | TRBD2 | TGTGCCATCAGACGACTAGCGGGGGACAATGAGCAGTTCTTC | CAIRRLAGDNEQFF
TRBJ1-4 | - | TRBV18 | - | TGTGCCAGCTCACCCAGGGGTGAAAAACTGTTTTTT | CASSPRGEKLFF
TRBJ1-2 | - | TRBV5-6 | TRBD1 | TGTGCCAGCACCTTGACAGGGGTAGACTATGGCTACACCTTC | CASTLTGVDYGYTF
TRBJ1-1 | - | TRBV5-1 | - | TGCGCCAGCAGCCCTCTTGCAGGGGCAGGGACTGAAGCTTTCTTT | CASSPLAGAGTEAFF
TRBJ2-5 | - | TRBV4-2 | - | TGTGCCAGCAGCCGTAGCGCGGAGGAGACCCAGTACTTC | CASSRSAEETQYF
TRBJ2-3 | - | TRBV7-2 | - | TGTGCCAGCAGCTTCGGCCCTAGCACAGATACGCAGTATTTT | CASSFGPSTDTQYF
TRBJ1-1 | - | TRBV27 | - | TGTGCCAGCAGTCTTGCTAGGACATTTGTTTTGGGTGAAGCTTTCTTT | CASSLARTFVLGEAFF
TRBJ2-1 | - | TRBV6-1 | TRBD1 | TGTGCCAGCAACGTCCGGGACAGGGTAAACAATGAGCAGTTCTTC | CASNVRDRVNNEQFF
TRBJ2-1 | - | TRBV29-1 | TRBD2 | TGCAGCGTTGAAGGGCTGACTAGCGGGAGTTACAATGAGCAGTTCTTC | CSVEGLTSGSYNEQFF
TRBJ2-6 | - | TRBV9 | - | TGTGCCAGCAGCGCCCGGCGGGGCTCTGGGGCCAACGTCCTGACTTTC | CASSARRGSGANVLTF
TRBJ2-7 | - | TRBV18 | - | TGTGCCAGCTCCTCAGGGGCCGGTAACGAGCAGTACTTC | CASSSGAGNEQYF
TRBJ2-3 | - | TRBV9 | - | TGTGCCAGCAGCGTAGGCCCGGCGGCAGATACGCAGTATTTT | CASSVGPAADTQYF
TRBJ2-3 | - | TRBV14 | - | TGTGCCAGCAGCCGGGTCGGACCACTCCGGGATACGCAGTATTTT | CASSRVGPLRDTQYF
TRBJ1-2 | once | TRBV19 | - | TGTGCCACCGGGCCTCGACTTGGCTACACCTTC | CATGPRLGYTF
TRBJ1-3 | - | TRBV5-1 | - | TGCGCCAGCAGCTCGGGGAACCCGGCCTTTACTTCTGGAAACACCATATATTTT | CASSSGNPAFTSGNTIYF
TRBJ2-7 | once | TRBV5-4 | - | TGTGCCAGCAGCTTTCGGGGGGCGTCTTTCAACGAGCAGTACTTC | CASSFRGASFNEQYF
TRBJ2-2 | - | TRBV5-1 | - | TGCGCCAGCAGCCCCCAGACAGGTCAGAACACCGGGGAGCTGTTTTTT | CASSPQTGQNTGELFF